Following are 2 T cell receptor beta chains from one sample sequenced in a study of chemoradiotherapy in HPV16-positive cancers. The method was immunoSEQ multiplex PCR; TCRdb's version includes in-frame clones alone and lacks a portion of them. Of approximately 5,000 clones listed, 60% to 85% were seen once; the top ten hold approximately 15%. This material consisted of tumor tissue, taken from a patient who underwent chemoradiotherapy. The receptors derive from a human donor with HPV-associated anogenital cancer.

The chain carries TRBV2 and TRBJ1-5; D gene unclear. This CDR3 is built from 11 residues. Germline V gene sequence: CDR1 SNHLY, CDR2 FYNNEI. Trimming took off 9 bases at V and 9 bases at J, with 12 bases between the two ends. As DNA, the CDR3 is TGTGCCAGTGGACGAAAGGGGCCCCAGCATTTT. It is translated as CASGRKGPQHF.

This clone turned up a few times. The rearrangement joins TRBV5-6 to TRBJ1-1; D ambiguous. CDR1 is SGHDT and CDR2 is YYEEEE in the germline V gene. Trimming left V 1 base short and J 0 bases short, with 1 base between. The CDR3 runs 12 residues. CDR3 protein: CASSLMNTEAFF. The CDR3 DNA reads as TGTGCCAGCAGCTTGATGAACACTGAAGCTTTCTTT.